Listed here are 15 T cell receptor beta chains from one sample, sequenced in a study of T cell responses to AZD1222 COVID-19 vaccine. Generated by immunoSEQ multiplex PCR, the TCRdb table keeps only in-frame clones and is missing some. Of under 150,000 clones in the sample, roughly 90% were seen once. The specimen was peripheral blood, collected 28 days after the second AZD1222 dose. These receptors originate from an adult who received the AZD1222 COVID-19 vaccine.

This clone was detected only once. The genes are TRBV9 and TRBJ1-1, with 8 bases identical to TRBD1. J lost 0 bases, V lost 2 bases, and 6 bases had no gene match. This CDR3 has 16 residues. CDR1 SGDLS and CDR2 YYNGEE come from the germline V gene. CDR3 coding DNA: TGTGCCAGCAGCGTCGGGACAGGAATACTGAACACTGAAGCTTTCTTT. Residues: CASSVGTGILNTEAFF.

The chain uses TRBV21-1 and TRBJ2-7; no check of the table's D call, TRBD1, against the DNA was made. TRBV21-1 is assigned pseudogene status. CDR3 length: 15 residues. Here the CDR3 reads CASIQRDNPILEQYV. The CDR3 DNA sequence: TGTGCCAGCATCCAAAGGGACAACCCCATTCTCGAGCAGTACGTC.

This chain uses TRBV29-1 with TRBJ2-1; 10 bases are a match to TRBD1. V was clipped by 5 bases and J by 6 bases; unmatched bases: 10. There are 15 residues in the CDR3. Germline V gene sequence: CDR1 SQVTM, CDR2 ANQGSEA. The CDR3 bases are TGCAGCGTTAAAGCCGGGACAGGGGCAAGCAATGAGCAGTTCTTC. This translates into CSVKAGTGASNEQFF.

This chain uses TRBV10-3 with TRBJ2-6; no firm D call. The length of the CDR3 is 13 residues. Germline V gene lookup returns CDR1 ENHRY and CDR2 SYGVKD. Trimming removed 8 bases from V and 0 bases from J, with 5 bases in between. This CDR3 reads CAILGSGANVLTF. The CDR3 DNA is TGTGCCATCCTCGGCTCTGGGGCCAACGTCCTGACTTTC.

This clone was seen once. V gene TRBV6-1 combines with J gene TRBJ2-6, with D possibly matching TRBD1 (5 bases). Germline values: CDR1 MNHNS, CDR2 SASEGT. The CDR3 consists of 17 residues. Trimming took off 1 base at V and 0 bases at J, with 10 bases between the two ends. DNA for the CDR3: TGTGCCAGCAGTGAAGTAGGCAGGGTCTCTGGGGCCAACGTCCTGACTTTC. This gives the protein CASSEVGRVSGANVLTF.

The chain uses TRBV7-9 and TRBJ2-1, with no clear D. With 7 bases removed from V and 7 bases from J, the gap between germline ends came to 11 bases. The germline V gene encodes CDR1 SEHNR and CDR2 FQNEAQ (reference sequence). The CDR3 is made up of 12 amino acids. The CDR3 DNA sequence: TGTGCCAGCAATCAGGCCCTAAATGAGCAGTTCTTC. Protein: CASNQALNEQFF.

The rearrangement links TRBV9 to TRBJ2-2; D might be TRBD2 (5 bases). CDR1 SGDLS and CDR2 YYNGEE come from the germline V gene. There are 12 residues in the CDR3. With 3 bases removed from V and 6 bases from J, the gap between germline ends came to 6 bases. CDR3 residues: CASSERAGELFF. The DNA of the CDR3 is TGTGCCAGCAGCGAGAGGGCCGGGGAGCTGTTTTTT.

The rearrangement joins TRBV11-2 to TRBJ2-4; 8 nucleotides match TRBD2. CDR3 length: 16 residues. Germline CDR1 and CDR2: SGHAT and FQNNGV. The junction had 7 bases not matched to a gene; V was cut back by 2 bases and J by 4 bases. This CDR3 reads CASSLIRGGIKNIQYF. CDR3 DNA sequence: TGTGCCAGCAGCTTAATTCGCGGGGGGATAAAAAACATTCAGTACTTC. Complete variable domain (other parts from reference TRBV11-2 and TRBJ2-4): EAGVAQSPRYKIIEKRQSVAFWCNPISGHATLYWYQQILGQGPKLLIQFQNNGVVDDSQLPKDRFSAERLKGVDSTLKIQPAKLEDSAVYLCASSLIRGGIKNIQYFGAGTRLSVL.

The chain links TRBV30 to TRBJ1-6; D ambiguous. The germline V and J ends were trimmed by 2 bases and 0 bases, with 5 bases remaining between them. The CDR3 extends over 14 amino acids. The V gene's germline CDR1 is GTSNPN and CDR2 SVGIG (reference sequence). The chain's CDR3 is CAWSSRSYNSPLHF. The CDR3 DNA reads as TGTGCCTGGAGTTCCCGCTCCTATAATTCACCCCTCCACTTT.

The CDR3 here is CASSPDSGTRKDTEAFF. CDR3 nucleotide sequence: TGTGCCAGTAGTCCCGACTCAGGGACGAGAAAGGACACTGAAGCTTTCTTT. The genes are TRBV19 and TRBJ1-1, with D possibly being TRBD1 (5 bases). CDR3 size: 17 residues. The germline gives CDR1 LNHDA, CDR2 SQIVND (reference sequence). Trimming pared 5 bases from V and 3 bases from J, leaving 22 bases between.

This CDR3 reads CASSPRSEGLYEQYV. The CDR3 bases are TGTGCCAGCTCACCACGGTCAGAAGGACTTTACGAGCAGTACGTC. The chain is built from TRBV18 and TRBJ2-7, with D perhaps matching TRBD2 (5 bases). In germline, CDR1 is KGHSH, CDR2 LQKENI. This CDR3 spans 15 amino acids. Trimming cost V 1 base and J 4 bases, with 14 bases left between them.

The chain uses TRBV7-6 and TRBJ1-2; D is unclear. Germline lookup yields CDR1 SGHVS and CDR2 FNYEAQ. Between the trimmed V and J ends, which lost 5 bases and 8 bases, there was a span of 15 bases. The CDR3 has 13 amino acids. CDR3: CASSASRRVGYTF. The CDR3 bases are TGTGCCAGCAGCGCCAGTCGGAGGGTCGGCTACACCTTC.

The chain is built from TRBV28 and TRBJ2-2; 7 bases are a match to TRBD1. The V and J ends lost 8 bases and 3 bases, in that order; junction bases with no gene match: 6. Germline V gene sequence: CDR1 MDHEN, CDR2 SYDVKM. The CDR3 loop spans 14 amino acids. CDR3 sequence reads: CASQDRSYTGELFF. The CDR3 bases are TGTGCCAGCCAGGACAGGTCGTACACCGGGGAGCTGTTTTTT.

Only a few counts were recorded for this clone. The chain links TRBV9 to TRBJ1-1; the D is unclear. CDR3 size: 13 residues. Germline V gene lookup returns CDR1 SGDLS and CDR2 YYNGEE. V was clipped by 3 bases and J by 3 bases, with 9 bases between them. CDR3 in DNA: TGTGCCAGCAGCGGGGGAGTTTACACTGAAGCTTTCTTT. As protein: CASSGGVYTEAFF.

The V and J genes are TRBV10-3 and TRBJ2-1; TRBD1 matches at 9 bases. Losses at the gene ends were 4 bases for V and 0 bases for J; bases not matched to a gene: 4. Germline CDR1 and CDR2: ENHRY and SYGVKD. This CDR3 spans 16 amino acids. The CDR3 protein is CAISAPTGGSYNEQFF. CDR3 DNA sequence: TGTGCCATCAGTGCGCCGACAGGGGGCTCCTACAATGAGCAGTTCTTC.